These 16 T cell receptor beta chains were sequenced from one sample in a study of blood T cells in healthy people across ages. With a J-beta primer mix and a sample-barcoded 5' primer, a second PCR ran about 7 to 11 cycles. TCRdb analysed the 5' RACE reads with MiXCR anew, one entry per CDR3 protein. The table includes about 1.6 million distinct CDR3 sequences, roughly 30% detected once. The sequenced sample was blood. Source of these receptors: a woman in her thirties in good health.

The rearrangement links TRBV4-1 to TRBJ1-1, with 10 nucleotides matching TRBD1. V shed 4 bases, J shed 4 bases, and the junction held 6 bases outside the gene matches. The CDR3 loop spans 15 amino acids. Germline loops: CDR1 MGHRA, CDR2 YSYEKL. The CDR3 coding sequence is TGCGCCAGCAGCCGCGGACAGGGGGTAATCACTGAAGCTTTCTTT. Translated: CASSRGQGVITEAFF.

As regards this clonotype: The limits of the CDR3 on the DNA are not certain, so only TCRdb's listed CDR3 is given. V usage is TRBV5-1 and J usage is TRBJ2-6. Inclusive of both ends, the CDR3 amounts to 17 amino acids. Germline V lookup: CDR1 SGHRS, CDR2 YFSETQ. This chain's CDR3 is CASSLGLVGSGANGPTF.

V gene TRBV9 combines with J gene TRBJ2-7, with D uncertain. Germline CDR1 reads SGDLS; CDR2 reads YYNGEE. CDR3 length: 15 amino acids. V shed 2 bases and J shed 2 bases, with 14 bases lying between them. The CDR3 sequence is CASSVLYNSAYEQYF. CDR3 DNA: TGTGCCAGCAGCGTCTTGTACAATTCAGCCTACGAGCAGTACTTC.

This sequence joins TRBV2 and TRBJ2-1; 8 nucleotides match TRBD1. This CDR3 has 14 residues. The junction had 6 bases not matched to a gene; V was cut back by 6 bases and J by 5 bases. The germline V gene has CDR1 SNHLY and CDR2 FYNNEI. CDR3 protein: CASSTGQGHNEQFF. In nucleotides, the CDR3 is TGTGCCAGCAGCACAGGACAGGGCCACAATGAGCAGTTCTTC.

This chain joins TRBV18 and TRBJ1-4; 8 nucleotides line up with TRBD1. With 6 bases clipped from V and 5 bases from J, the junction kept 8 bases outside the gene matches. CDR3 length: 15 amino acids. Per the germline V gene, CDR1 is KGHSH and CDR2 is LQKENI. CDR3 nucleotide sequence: TGTGCCAGCTCCCCGTCGGGGACAGGCAATGAAAAACTGTTTTTT. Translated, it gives CASSPSGTGNEKLFF.

The CDR3 nucleotides read TGTGCCAGCAGTTTTTTGTTGCTGGACAGGGGGCTGGGCAATCAGCCCCAGCATTTT. This sequence encodes CASSFLLLDRGLGNQPQHF. The chain couples TRBV28 to TRBJ1-5, with 11 bases fitting TRBD1. Per the germline V gene, CDR1 is MDHEN and CDR2 is SYDVKM. This CDR3 has 19 residues. J lost 2 bases, V lost 3 bases, and 12 bases had no gene match.

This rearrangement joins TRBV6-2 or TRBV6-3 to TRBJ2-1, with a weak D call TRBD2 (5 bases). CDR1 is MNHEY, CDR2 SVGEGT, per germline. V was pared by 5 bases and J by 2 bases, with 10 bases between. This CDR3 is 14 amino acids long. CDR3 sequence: CASSHGLAYNEQFF. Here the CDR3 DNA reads TGTGCCAGCAGTCACGGACTTGCCTACAATGAGCAGTTCTTC.

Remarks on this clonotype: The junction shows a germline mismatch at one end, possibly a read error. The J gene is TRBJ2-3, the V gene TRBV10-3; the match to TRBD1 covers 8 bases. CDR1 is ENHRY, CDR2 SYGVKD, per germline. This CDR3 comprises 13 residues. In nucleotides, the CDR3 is TGTGCCATCCGTGAGTCGTCGGGACAGGCGCAGTATTTT. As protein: CAIRESSGQAQYF.

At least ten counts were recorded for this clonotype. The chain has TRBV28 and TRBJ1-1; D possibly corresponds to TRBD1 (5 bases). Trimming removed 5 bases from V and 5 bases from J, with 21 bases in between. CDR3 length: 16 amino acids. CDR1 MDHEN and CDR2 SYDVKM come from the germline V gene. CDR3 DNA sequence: TGTGCCAGCAGTGTACCCCGGGACTCCCTTGAGACTGAAGCTTTCTTT. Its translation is CASSVPRDSLETEAFF. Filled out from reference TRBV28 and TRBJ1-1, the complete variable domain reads DVKVTQSSRYLVKRTGEKVFLECVQDMDHENMFWYRQDPGLGLRLIYFSYDVKMKEKGDIPEGYSVSREKKERFSLILESASTNQTSMYLCASSVPRDSLETEAFFGQGTRLTVV.

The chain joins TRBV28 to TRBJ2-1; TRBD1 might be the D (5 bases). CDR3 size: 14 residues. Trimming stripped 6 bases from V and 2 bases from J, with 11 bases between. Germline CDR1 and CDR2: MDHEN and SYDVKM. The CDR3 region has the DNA TGTGCCAGCAGCGGACACGGAGCCTACAATGAGCAGTTCTTC. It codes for CASSGHGAYNEQFF. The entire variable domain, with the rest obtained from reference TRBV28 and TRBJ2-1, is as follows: DVKVTQSSRYLVKRTGEKVFLECVQDMDHENMFWYRQDPGLGLRLIYFSYDVKMKEKGDIPEGYSVSREKKERFSLILESASTNQTSMYLCASSGHGAYNEQFFGPGTRLTVL.

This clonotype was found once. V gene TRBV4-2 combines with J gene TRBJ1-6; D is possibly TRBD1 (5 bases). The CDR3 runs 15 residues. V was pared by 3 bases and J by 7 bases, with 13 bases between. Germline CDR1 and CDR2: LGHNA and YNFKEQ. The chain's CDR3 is CASSQTGRSNSPLHF. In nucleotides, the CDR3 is TGTGCCAGCAGCCAGACGGGACGGTCGAATTCACCCCTCCACTTT.

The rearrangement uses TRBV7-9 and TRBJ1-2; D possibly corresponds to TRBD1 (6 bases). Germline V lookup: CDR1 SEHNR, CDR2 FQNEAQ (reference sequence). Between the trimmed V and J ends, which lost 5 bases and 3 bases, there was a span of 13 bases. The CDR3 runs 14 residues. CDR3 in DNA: TGTGCCAGCAGCGCCGGGACATCGCACTATGGCTACACCTTC. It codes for CASSAGTSHYGYTF.

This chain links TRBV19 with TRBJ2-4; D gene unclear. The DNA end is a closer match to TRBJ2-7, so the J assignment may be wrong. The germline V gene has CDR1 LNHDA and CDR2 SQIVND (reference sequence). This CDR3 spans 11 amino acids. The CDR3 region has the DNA TGTGCCAGTAGTATGGGTACCGAGCAGTACTTC. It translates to CASSMGTEQYF.

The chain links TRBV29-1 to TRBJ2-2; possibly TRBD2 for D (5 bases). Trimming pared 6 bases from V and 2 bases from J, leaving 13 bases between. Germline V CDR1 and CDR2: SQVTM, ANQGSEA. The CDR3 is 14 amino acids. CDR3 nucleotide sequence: TGCAGCGTACGACTATCACTTAACACCGGGGAGCTGTTTTTT. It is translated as CSVRLSLNTGELFF.

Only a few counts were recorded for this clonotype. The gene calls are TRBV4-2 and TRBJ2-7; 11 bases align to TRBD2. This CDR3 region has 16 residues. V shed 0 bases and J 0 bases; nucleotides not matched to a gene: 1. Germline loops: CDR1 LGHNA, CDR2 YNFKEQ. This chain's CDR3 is CASSQELAGVSYEQYF. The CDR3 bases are TGTGCCAGCAGCCAAGAACTAGCGGGGGTCTCCTACGAGCAGTACTTC.

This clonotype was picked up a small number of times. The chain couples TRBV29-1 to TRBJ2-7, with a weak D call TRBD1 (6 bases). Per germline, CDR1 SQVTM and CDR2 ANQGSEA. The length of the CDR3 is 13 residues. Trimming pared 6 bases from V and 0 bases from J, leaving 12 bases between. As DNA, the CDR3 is TGCAGCGTCACCGACAGGAGCTCCTACGAGCAGTACTTC. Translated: CSVTDRSSYEQYF.